This TCR beta chain was recorded in a study of blood T cells in healthy people across ages. Regarding the study as a whole: The study found more naive CD4+ cells and higher diversity in long-lived than aged donors. Per million T cells, TCR beta diversity dropped about linearly as age rose.

The people who gave samples were healthy Caucasians from Russia, aged roughly 6 to 100. A second PCR, run for about 7 to 11 cycles, used a sample-barcoded 5' primer plus a J-beta primer mix. TCRdb re-called the 5' RACE reads through MiXCR, storing one row per CDR3 protein. This sample carries 1.4 million or so distinct CDR3 sequences, roughly two fifths of them seen once, and the ten largest clones take around 4%. The sample holds a few counts of this clonotype. Its antigen is not identified. The sequenced sample consisted of blood. This receptor was obtained from a woman in her late teens or twenties in good health.

The CDR3: CASKRGEDTEAFF. CDR3 DNA sequence: TGTGCCAGCAAGAGGGGGGAGGACACTGAAGCTTTCTTT. V gene TRBV7-9 combines with J gene TRBJ1-1; D perhaps matches TRBD1 (6 bases). Germline CDR1 is SEHNR and CDR2 is FQNEAQ (reference sequence). Trimming pared 7 bases from V and 3 bases from J, leaving 12 bases between. CDR3 size: 13 residues.